The rows below give T cell receptor beta chains drawn from one sample of a study of cytomegalovirus exposure and HLA in healthy donors. Generated by immunoSEQ multiplex PCR, the TCRdb table keeps only in-frame clones and is missing some. The sample holds approximately 88,000 clones; 78% are singletons and the top ten take under 7%. The sample comprised PBMCs. These receptors were taken from a man younger than 30 in good health and CMV-seropositive. The CDR3 runs from the conserved cysteine through the conserved F or W. A D gene is named only where the DNA matches it firmly. Clone size is stated in some rows and not others, as once, few, many or a class when expanded.

>NA|NA|TRBJ2-5|TRBV2
TGTGCCAGCAGTGTGGCGCCCCCCCCTAGGCAAGAGACCCAGTACTTC
CASSVAPPPRQETQYF
>NA|NA|TRBJ2-1|TRBV5-1
TGCGCCAGCAGCTTGCGAGGTCAGTTCTTC
CASSLRGQFF
>TRBD1|NA|TRBJ1-2|TRBV6-5
TGTGCCAGCAGCCAGACAGGGGGCGGCTACACCTTC
CASSQTGGGYTF
>TRBD1|NA|TRBJ1-1|TRBV4-1
TGCGCCAGCAGCCTTAGACACGTAGGACAGGGGGCGACTGAAGCTTTCTTT
CASSLRHVGQGATEAFF
>NA|NA|TRBJ2-3|TRBV29-1
TGCAGCGTTGGAGGGCCAGATACGCAGTATTTT
CSVGGPDTQYF
>NA|few|TRBJ1-1|TRBV4-2
TGTGCCAGCAGCCAAGCGGGGGGGCTTATTCACACTGAAGCTTTCTTT
CASSQAGGLIHTEAFF
>TRBD2|NA|TRBJ2-5|TRBV5-1
TGCGCCAGCAGCCGACTAGCGGGCACGTTGGGAGAGACCCAGTACTTC
CASSRLAGTLGETQYF
>NA|few|TRBJ2-1|TRBV4-2
TGTGCCAGCAGCCTGGATGAGGCGGGACGACAAAATAATGAGCAGTTCTTC
CASSLDEAGRQNNEQFF
>TRBD2|NA|TRBJ2-3|TRBV6-1
TGTGCCAGCATACGAGCGGGAGGGACAGCAGATACGCAGTATTTT
CASIRAGGTADTQYF
>NA|NA|TRBJ1-2|TRBV19
TGTGCCAGTAGTCCATCCACTAATGGCTACACCTTC
CASSPSTNGYTF
>NA|NA|TRBJ1-2|TRBV25-1
TGTGCCAGCAGGGCCACAGGGTCCCACCCCTATGGCTACACCTTC
CASRATGSHPYGYTF
>NA|NA|TRBJ2-7|TRBV11-1
TGTGCCAGCAGCTTAGCGGCCAACTACGAGCAGTACTTC
CASSLAANYEQYF
>TRBD2|NA|TRBJ2-1|TRBV2
TGTGCCAGCAGTGTCCTTCTAGCGGACAATGAGCAGTTCTTC
CASSVLLADNEQFF
>NA|NA|TRBJ2-3|TRBV19
TGTGCCAGTAGTATCGGGAGCACAGATACGCAGTATTTT
CASSIGSTDTQYF
>NA|NA|TRBJ2-5|TRBV7-6
TGTGCCAGCAGCTTACGGGGGAGAGAGACCCAGTACTTC
CASSLRGRETQYF
>NA|once|TRBJ2-7|TRBV2
TGTGCCAGCAGTGTCGGCGGGACAGCCTATGGGGAGCAGTACTTC
CASSVGGTAYGEQYF
>TRBD1|NA|TRBJ2-7|TRBV14
TGTGCCAGCAGACAAAGCGACAGGGGGCATCCCTACGAGCAGTACTTC
CASRQSDRGHPYEQYF
>NA|NA|TRBJ2-7|TRBV7-3
TGTGCCAGCGCGGATCACTCAGGGGAGCAGTACTTC
CASADHSGEQYF
>TRBD2|NA|TRBJ2-3|TRBV5-6
TGTGCCAGCAGCTCGGGACTAGCGGGCCGCACAGATACGCAGTATTTT
CASSSGLAGRTDTQYF
>NA|few|TRBJ1-4|TRBV14
TGTGCCAGCAGCCAAGAGGGCAGTTATAATGAAAAACTGTTTTTT
CASSQEGSYNEKLFF